This T cell receptor beta chain is from a study of cytomegalovirus exposure and HLA in healthy donors. General study findings and limits: Available immune exposure information covered CMV serostatus only.

The study ran its PCR with 60 Vbeta and 13 Jbeta primers. TCRdb's copy holds only in-frame clones and misses some; the assay was immunoSEQ multiplex PCR. The sample has around 140,000 clones; around 10% are singletons. Remarks on this clone: What it recognizes is unknown.

V lost 0 bases, J lost 2 bases, and 2 bases stayed unmatched. The CDR3 loop spans 14 amino acids. Germline V gene data show CDR1 as SGHRS and CDR2 as YFSETQ. This sequence was found in a woman in her thirties or forties in good health and CMV-seropositive. The genes are TRBV5-1 and TRBJ2-7; 7 bases are shared with TRBD2. Sequencing was carried out using PBMCs. As DNA, the CDR3 is TGCGCCAGCAGCTTGGCCCGGGGGGCCTACGAGCAGTACTTC. It specifies CASSLARGAYEQYF.